The sample holds one count of the clone carrying this T cell receptor beta chain. This CDR3 contains 12 residues. The V end lost 5 bases, the J end lost 4 bases, and 8 bases lay between the germline ends. CDR1 and CDR2 from the germline V gene are SGHVS and FQNEAQ. The participants were between about 18 and 89 years old and came from 24 US areas. Membership in each cohort depended on participant-reported clinical history. Only in-frame clones appear in the TCRdb table, and some are missing; sequencing was by immunoSEQ multiplex PCR. The table shows about 250,000 clones, with approximately 84% occurring only once. The data belong to a study of blood T cell repertoires in COVID-19. Turning to the study itself: Donors in the United States, Italy and Spain gave samples during acute or convalescent COVID-19. The cDNA or gDNA used as material had been derived from T cells, B-cell-depleted T cells, or PBMCs.

The sequence was obtained from a young man who had recovered from COVID-19. The gene calls are TRBV7-8 and TRBJ1-1; D unclear. Sequencing was carried out using PBMCs or T cells enriched from blood (not recorded which). CDR3 loop: CASSPRGTEAFF. Written as DNA, the CDR3 is TGTGCCAGCAGCCCCCGGGGCACTGAAGCTTTCTTT. Looking up the rest from reference TRBV7-8 and TRBJ1-1 gives the full variable domain: GAGVSQSPRYKVAKRGQDVALRCDPISGHVSLFWYQQALGQGPEFLTYFQNEAQLDKSGLPSDRFFAERPEGSVSTLKIQRTQQEDSAVYLCASSPRGTEAFFGQGTRLTVV.